This T cell receptor beta chain was identified in a study of technical replicates of blood from several donors (dated by TCRdb to 2015 to 2018). Cut back by 5 bases and 0 bases, the V and J ends lie 11 bases apart. The germline V gene (reference sequence) yields SEHNR for CDR1 and FQNEAQ for CDR2. Inclusive of the bounding cysteine and phenylalanine, the CDR3 is 15 residues long. Only the CDR3 DNA stays, 45 bases, in frame from base 1. The protocol used for the library was the immunoSEQ multiplex PCR assay. Not all clones reach the TCRdb copy of this immuneACCESS table, which keeps in-frame sequences only. Checked studies attribute under half of the gap to unresolved V genes and leave the rest unexplained. This sample holds tens of thousands of clones; over 95% were observed only once. 0.2% to 0.3% of the sample is held by the ten biggest clonotypes. In regard to this clone: Which antigen it targets is not known. Base qualities are missing; no much larger clone stands one base away.

The sequence was collected from a human donor in good health. The chain was built from TRBV7-9 and TRBJ2-4; no D segment can be confidently identified. Sample: T cells isolated from PBMCs. The nucleotide sequence is given as TGTGCCAGCAGCGCGCTAGATCTAGCCAAAAACATTCAGTACTTC. The encoded protein is CASSALDLAKNIQYF.